This passage covers 27 T cell receptor beta chains from one sample sequenced in a study of T cells in Graves' hyperthyroidism and ophthalmopathy. Amplified regions were TCR beta CDR3 sequences from RNA transcripts. Using the HTBI primer set, a first-round RT-PCR was run on the TCR CDR3. One entry per CDR3 protein results from TCRdb running MiXCR on the multiplex PCR reads. Of around 690,000 distinct CDR3 sequences in the sample, roughly 17% were seen once. Sequenced sample: blood. These receptors were collected from a man over 45 with Graves' hyperthyroidism.

The sample holds many counts of this clonotype. The chain links TRBV7-3 to TRBJ2-1; D remains ambiguous. Germline CDR1 and CDR2: SGHTA and FQGTGA. Trimming shortened V by 5 bases and J by 7 bases, and 9 bases separated the two germline ends. The CDR3 is made up of 12 amino acids. Here the CDR3 DNA reads TGTGCCAGCAGCCACTACGGGAATGAGCAGTTCTTC. Translating it yields CASSHYGNEQFF.

As concerns this clonotype: One end of the junction does not line up with germline, which may come from a read error. V is TRBV15 and J is TRBJ1-6; TRBD1 agrees at 9 bases. The CDR3 length is 16 residues. The germline CDR1 and CDR2 sequences are LNHNV and YYDKDF (reference sequence). The CDR3 loop reads CATSSQPGQGNSSLHF. The CDR3 nucleotides read TGTGCCACCAGCTCGCAGCCGGGACAGGGTAATTCATCCCTCCACTTT.

At least ten counts were recorded for this clonotype. CDR3 nucleotides: TGTGCCAGCAGCAGACAGGGGGGGCCAGAGACCCAGTACTTC. Translated: CASSRQGGPETQYF. The V gene is TRBV27, the J gene TRBJ2-5; TRBD1 agrees at 9 bases. Germline V gene sequence: CDR1 MNHEY, CDR2 SMNVEV (reference sequence). This CDR3 is built from 14 residues. V shed 6 bases and J 4 bases; nucleotides not matched to a gene: 6.

There are many counts of this clonotype. The V and J genes are TRBV7-8 and TRBJ2-1; 8 bases match TRBD2. V shed 0 bases and J 4 bases; nucleotides not matched to a gene: 17. Germline CDR1 is SGHVS and CDR2 is FQNEAQ. The CDR3 contains 20 residues. CDR3 sequence: CASSLAVRGRGGLVYNEQFF. The DNA of the CDR3 is TGTGCCAGCAGCTTAGCGGTCAGGGGCCGGGGGGGACTAGTATACAATGAGCAGTTCTTC.

This clonotype occurred a few times. CDR3: CASGMEIGAGELFF. As DNA, the CDR3 is TGTGCTAGTGGCATGGAGATAGGGGCCGGGGAGCTGTTTTTT. The chain combines TRBV12-5 with TRBJ2-2; the D gene is possibly TRBD1 (5 bases). Germline loops: CDR1 LGHNT, CDR2 FRNRAP. The CDR3 is 14 amino acids. V was pared by 6 bases and J by 6 bases, with 14 bases between.

The chain links TRBV7-2 to TRBJ2-3; D gene uncertain. Trimming pared 5 bases from V and 1 base from J, leaving 10 bases between. CDR1 is SGHTA and CDR2 is FQGNSA in the germline V gene. The CDR3 spans 14 residues. The DNA of the CDR3 is TGTGCCAGCAGCCCCTTGGAGCGCACAGATACGCAGTATTTT. Residues: CASSPLERTDTQYF.

The gene calls are TRBV29-1 and TRBJ1-1, with D perhaps matching TRBD1 (5 bases). V dropped 1 base and J dropped 0 bases, with 9 bases sitting between them. Looked up from germline, CDR1 is SQVTM and CDR2 is ANQGSEA. The CDR3 consists of 14 residues. CDR3 bases: TGCAGCGTTGAAGTACAGGTTATGAACACTGAAGCTTTCTTT. Translating it yields CSVEVQVMNTEAFF.

This clonotype was seen more than once but under ten times. The chain employs TRBV6-4 and TRBJ1-4; D is ambiguous. Germline V gives CDR1 MRHNA, CDR2 SNTAGT. V dropped 8 bases and J dropped 4 bases, with 17 bases sitting between them. The CDR3 consists of 15 residues. CDR3 DNA: TGTGCCAGCTCCCGATCGGGAGATATTAATGAAAAACTGTTTTTT. It yields the protein CASSRSGDINEKLFF.

The chain recombines TRBV12-3 or TRBV12-4 with TRBJ2-4; D ambiguous. This CDR3 is built from 15 residues. Deletions cut 8 bases from V and 3 bases from J, with 17 bases between. CDR3 sequence (DNA): TGTGCCAGCGGTGGGTCATACTTTGGCAAAAACATTCAGTACTTC. It yields the protein CASGGSYFGKNIQYF.

The count of this clonotype is one. A read error may explain this, as a much larger clone is one base away. The chain has TRBV9 and TRBJ1-1; TRBD1 is a possible D gene (6 bases). This CDR3 has 14 residues. CDR1 is SGDLS, CDR2 YYNGEE, per germline. CDR3 DNA sequence: TGTGCCAGCAGCGTAGAGCAGGGGATCTCTGAAGCTTTGTTT. Its translation: CASSVEQGISEALF.

This clonotype appeared a few times. The J gene is TRBJ1-4, the V gene TRBV25-1, with TRBD1 identical over 7 bases. CDR1 and CDR2 (germline): MGHDK, SYGVNS. The CDR3 is made up of 13 amino acids. Trimming at V came to 6 bases and at J to 6 bases, leaving 4 bases not matched to a gene. The CDR3 coding sequence is TGTGCCAGCAGAGGACAGGTTCATGAAAAACTGTTTTTT. It specifies CASRGQVHEKLFF.

This clonotype turned up a few times. The chain carries TRBV12-5 and TRBJ2-1, with D unresolved. Trimming removed 0 bases from V and 9 bases from J, with 6 bases in between. The CDR3 is 12 residues long. Germline lookup yields CDR1 LGHNT and CDR2 FRNRAP. The DNA for the CDR3 is TGTGCTAGTGGTTTGGTGGCAGCTGAGCAGTTCTTC. Amino acid sequence: CASGLVAAEQFF.

The chain joins TRBV6-1 to TRBJ2-5; possible D gene TRBD1, 6 bases. V lost 6 bases to trimming and J lost 5 bases, with 19 bases between them. The CDR3 totals 15 residues. Germline V gives CDR1 MNHNS, CDR2 SASEGT. The CDR3 coding sequence is TGTGCCAGCAGAAACGGACAGTCGAGGGGTGAGACCCAGTACTTC. It codes for CASRNGQSRGETQYF.

This clonotype came up a few times. The CDR3, as DNA: TGTGCCAGCAGCTTAGGCAGGGGTGGGGCCAACGTCCTGACTTTC. It codes for CASSLGRGGANVLTF. J is TRBJ2-6 and V is TRBV7-9, with a tentative D call TRBD1 (6 bases). This CDR3 spans 15 amino acids. With 1 base removed from V and 3 bases from J, the gap between germline ends came to 7 bases. Per germline, CDR1 SEHNR and CDR2 FQNEAQ (reference sequence).

The genes are TRBV28 and TRBJ1-6; TRBD1 matches at 7 bases. The ends lost 3 bases at V and 4 bases at J; junction bases unmatched: 6. The CDR3 is 16 residues long. CDR1 is MDHEN and CDR2 is SYDVKM in the germline V gene. CDR3 residues: CASSLIGDSYNSPLHF. The CDR3 coding sequence is TGTGCCAGCAGTTTGATTGGGGACAGTTATAATTCACCCCTCCACTTT.

This clonotype was seen ten or more times. V gene TRBV7-8 combines with J gene TRBJ2-7; 11 nucleotides agree with TRBD2. This CDR3 is built from 14 residues. Germline loops: CDR1 SGHVS, CDR2 FQNEAQ. V dropped 5 bases and J dropped 2; count of bases not matched to a gene: 2. The CDR3 sequence: CASSTSGSAYEQYF. CDR3 nucleotides: TGTGCCAGCAGCACTAGCGGGAGCGCCTACGAGCAGTACTTC.

This clonotype has more than one count but fewer than ten. The J gene is TRBJ2-1, the V gene TRBV10-2; D possibly uses TRBD1 or TRBD2 (7 bases each). V gave up 8 bases and J gave up 9 bases, with 17 bases separating them. Germline CDR1 is WSHSY and CDR2 is SAAADI. The CDR3 length is 13 residues. CDR3 coding DNA: TGCGCCAGCCTCATCCGGGGGGACAGTGAGCAGTTCTTC. Translating it yields CASLIRGDSEQFF.

This chain connects TRBV20-1 to TRBJ1-1; no clear D. Germline assignment: CDR1 DFQATT and CDR2 SNEGSKA (reference sequence). The CDR3 is 12 residues long. V lost 0 bases, J lost 14 bases, and 16 bases lay in between. CDR3 in amino acids: CSARDPQTVPFF. For the CDR3, the DNA is TGCAGTGCTAGAGATCCTCAGACCGTACCGTTCTTT.

At least ten counts were recorded for this clonotype. The chain uses TRBV27 and TRBJ1-1; 7 bases map to TRBD1. Germline V gene lookup returns CDR1 MNHEY and CDR2 SMNVEV (reference sequence). J was trimmed by 2 bases and V by 4 bases; bases with no gene match: 7. The CDR3 length is 15 residues. CDR3 loop: CASSWYRGPNTEAFF. CDR3 DNA sequence: TGTGCCAGCAGTTGGTACAGGGGACCTAACACTGAAGCTTTCTTT.

In this sample, this clonotype turned up many times. V is TRBV6-2 or TRBV6-3 and J is TRBJ1-5; TRBD1 is a possible D gene (5 bases). The CDR3 length is 14 residues. V dropped 6 bases and J dropped 0 bases, with 9 bases sitting between them. Germline CDR1 is MNHEY and CDR2 is SVGEGT. CDR3 bases: TGTGCCAGCAGGAGGGGCGGTAGCAATCAGCCCCAGCATTTT. This gives the protein CASRRGGSNQPQHF.

The chain couples TRBV20-1 to TRBJ2-1; TRBD1 is a possible D gene (6 bases). Trimming took off 4 bases at V and 1 base at J, with 14 bases between the two ends. Germline-derived CDR1 and CDR2 are DFQATT and SNEGSKA (reference sequence). This CDR3 spans 15 amino acids. The CDR3 loop is CSAIDYRESYNEQFF. The CDR3 DNA reads as TGCAGTGCTATAGACTACAGGGAATCCTACAATGAGCAGTTCTTC.

This clonotype was recorded a few times. V usage is TRBV20-1 and J usage is TRBJ2-7; no clear D. Trimming shortened V by 2 bases and J by 0 bases, and 8 bases separated the two germline ends. Per the germline V gene, CDR1 is DFQATT and CDR2 is SNEGSKA (reference sequence). CDR3 length: 13 residues. The CDR3 region is CSARRQSSYEQYF. Here the CDR3 DNA reads TGCAGTGCTAGACGGCAGAGCTCCTACGAGCAGTACTTC.

The V and J genes are TRBV28 and TRBJ1-5; D is perhaps TRBD1 (5 bases). Trimming removed 6 bases at V and 4 bases at J, with 10 bases between. The CDR3 covers 13 residues. Per germline, CDR1 MDHEN and CDR2 SYDVKM. CDR3 in amino acids: CASRGLINQPQHF. The CDR3 DNA follows: TGTGCCAGCAGGGGGCTAATAAATCAGCCCCAGCATTTT.

This clonotype was recorded at least ten times. The V call is TRBV9, the J call TRBJ2-7; D uncertain. Trimming stripped 0 bases from V and 4 bases from J, with 8 bases between. The CDR3 sequence is 13 residues long. The germline V gene has CDR1 SGDLS and CDR2 YYNGEE. This CDR3 reads CASSVAGEYEQYF. The CDR3 nucleotides read TGTGCCAGCAGCGTAGCGGGCGAGTACGAGCAGTACTTC.

This chain links TRBV20-1 with TRBJ2-5; a weak D match, TRBD2 (6 bases). This CDR3 is built from 12 residues. From germline, CDR1 is DFQATT and CDR2 SNEGSKA (reference sequence). V lost 7 bases, J lost 4 bases, and 13 bases lay in between. CDR3 in DNA: TGCAGTGGCACACTAGCAGCAGAGACCCAGTACTTC. It yields the protein CSGTLAAETQYF.

This chain uses TRBV20-1 with TRBJ2-4; 9 positions agree with TRBD1. The CDR3 loop spans 14 amino acids. From germline, CDR1 is DFQATT and CDR2 SNEGSKA (reference sequence). The V and J ends lost 5 bases and 3 bases, in that order; junction bases with no gene match: 5. The CDR3 is CSARLTGGKNIQYF. CDR3 DNA: TGCAGTGCTCGTCTGACAGGGGGCAAAAACATTCAGTACTTC.

This chain uses TRBV29-1 with TRBJ2-7; 11 positions agree with TRBD2. CDR1 SQVTM and CDR2 ANQGSEA come from the germline V gene. The CDR3 is 13 amino acids. J gave up 3 bases and V 4 bases, and 2 bases lay outside the gene matches. The CDR3 nucleotides are TGCAGCGTTGGACTAGCGGGGTTCTACGAGCAGTACTTC. It is translated as CSVGLAGFYEQYF.